The next 18 T cell receptor beta chains were all read from a single sample in a study of T-cell reconstitution after alpha-beta-depleted transplantation in children. As it was prepared, the TCRbeta library received unique molecular identifiers. TCRdb re-called the PCR reads through MiXCR, storing one row per CDR3 protein. The repertoire holds about 170,000 distinct CDR3 sequences, with over 8.5% as singletons. The specimen was PBMCs, collected before TCRalphabeta/CD19-depleted stem cell transplant. The receptors originated from a boy between 2 and 15 years old with acute myeloid leukemia, due to receive a stem cell transplant.

The table lists this clonotype with many counts. J is TRBJ2-1 and V is TRBV7-3, with D possibly being TRBD1 or TRBD2 (6 bases each). Germline CDR1 is SGHTA and CDR2 is FQGTGA. The CDR3 runs to 18 residues. V was cut by 0 bases and J by 9 bases, with 24 bases left in between. The CDR3 bases are TGTGCCAGCAGCTTAACCCACCCATCCAGCACGGGGGCCATTGAGCAGTTCTTC. Translated, it gives CASSLTHPSSTGAIEQFF.

The table lists this clonotype with many counts. The chain links TRBV5-1 to TRBJ2-7, with 11 positions matching TRBD2. The CDR3 has 16 residues. Trimming took 0 bases from V and 1 from J; bases not matched to a gene: 3. In germline, CDR1 is SGHRS, CDR2 YFSETQ. The CDR3 protein is CASSLEGTSGSYEQYF. The CDR3 region has the DNA TGCGCCAGCAGCTTGGAAGGGACTAGCGGATCCTACGAGCAGTACTTC.

Notes on this clonotype: Given a much more abundant clone one base away, this may be a read error. The rearrangement links TRBV3-1 to TRBJ2-1; D is unresolved. The ends were cut back, 7 bases at V and 6 bases at J, with 19 bases in the middle. The V gene's germline CDR1 is LGHDT and CDR2 YNNKEL (reference sequence). This CDR3 is 15 amino acids long. The CDR3 DNA sequence: TGTGCCAGCACCCCCCTAGTCGCCTACGGCAATGAGCAGTTCTTC. It is translated as CASTPLVAYGNEQFF.

The sample holds many counts of this clonotype. The chain couples TRBV7-6 to TRBJ2-1; 10 bases map to TRBD2. The length of the CDR3 is 17 residues. In germline, CDR1 is SGHVS, CDR2 FNYEAQ. Trimming removed 5 bases from V and 0 bases from J; junction bases left unmatched: 7. The CDR3 DNA reads as TGTGCCAGCAGCCCACCTAGCGGGAGCGGCTCCTACAATGAGCAGTTCTTC. Its protein product is CASSPPSGSGSYNEQFF. Full variable domain (rest looked up from reference TRBV7-6 and TRBJ2-1): GAGVSQSPRYKVTKRGQDVALRCDPISGHVSLYWYRQALGQGPEFLTYFNYEAQQDKSGLPNDRFSAERPEGSISTLTIQRTEQRDSAMYRCASSPPSGSGSYNEQFFGPGTRLTVL.

The chain couples TRBV12-3 or TRBV12-4 to TRBJ2-7, with a weak D call TRBD1 (6 bases). Deletions cut 5 bases from V and 6 bases from J, with 17 bases between. CDR3 length: 14 residues. This chain's CDR3 is CASSLPGTRLEQYF. In DNA form, the CDR3 reads TGTGCCAGCAGTCTACCCGGGACAAGGCTCGAGCAGTACTTC.

V gene TRBV30 combines with J gene TRBJ2-7, with a possible D match to TRBD1 (6 bases). Germline assignment: CDR1 GTSNPN and CDR2 SVGIG (reference sequence). V dropped 7 bases and J dropped 2 bases, with 9 bases sitting between them. The CDR3 runs 11 residues. The CDR3, as DNA: TGTGCCTCAAGGACAGCCTACGAGCAGTACGTC. This encodes CASRTAYEQYV.

Ten or more counts support this clonotype. The chain joins TRBV12-3 or TRBV12-4 to TRBJ2-3, with TRBD2 matching 7 bases. V lost 7 bases, J lost 5 bases, and 9 bases stayed unmatched. This CDR3 spans 14 amino acids. In DNA form, the CDR3 reads TGTGCCAGCAACTTGGGCGGGGGAGGAGATACGCAGTATTTT. Its translation: CASNLGGGGDTQYF.

The CDR3 DNA is TGTGCCAGCAGCTTTGGGACTAGCGGTGGCAATGAGCAGTTCTTC. Translating it yields CASSFGTSGGNEQFF. V gene TRBV11-2 combines with J gene TRBJ2-1, with 11 bases aligning to TRBD2. V shed 3 bases and J 6 bases; nucleotides not matched to a gene: 4. CDR1 is SGHAT and CDR2 is FQNNGV in the germline V gene. This CDR3 spans 15 amino acids.

This clonotype was counted ten times or more. The chain is built from TRBV12-5 and TRBJ2-5, with a weak D call TRBD1 (6 bases). Germline-derived CDR1 and CDR2 are LGHNT and FRNRAP. CDR3 length: 20 residues. Between the trimmed V and J ends, which lost 1 base and 3 bases, there was a span of 27 bases. CDR3 bases: TGTGCTAGTGGTTTGGCATATGGGTCCCGGGACACCGAAAGAGAAGAGACCCAGTACTTC. Translating gives CASGLAYGSRDTEREETQYF.

This clonotype was counted at least ten times. The chain is built from TRBV7-9 and TRBJ2-2, with 8 bases fitting TRBD2. The CDR3 has 16 amino acids. The ends lost 7 bases at V and 3 bases at J; junction bases unmatched: 10. CDR1 SEHNR and CDR2 FQNEAQ come from the germline V gene (reference sequence). For the CDR3, the DNA is TGTGCCAGCACCGACGCTGCGGGGGGCGACACCGGGGAGCTGTTTTTT. Translated, it gives CASTDAAGGDTGELFF. The whole variable domain, filled in from reference TRBV7-9 and TRBJ2-2, reads DTGVSQNPRHKITKRGQNVTFRCDPISEHNRLYWYRQTLGQGPEFLTYFQNEAQLEKSRLLSDRFSAERPKGSFSTLEIQRTEQGDSAMYLCASTDAAGGDTGELFFGEGSRLTVL.

This clonotype was detected many times. The chain uses TRBV28 and TRBJ2-7, with TRBD1 identical over 11 bases. Trimming took 2 bases from V and 11 from J; bases not matched to a gene: 14. CDR3 length equals 16 residues. Per the germline V gene, CDR1 is MDHEN and CDR2 is SYDVKM. This CDR3 is CASSLPGTGGVYPEYF. The CDR3 coding sequence is TGTGCCAGCAGTTTACCAGGGACAGGGGGGGTATATCCCGAGTACTTC.

The table lists this clonotype with a count of one. The V and J genes are TRBV18 and TRBJ1-1, with 7 bases lining up with TRBD1. The CDR3 loop spans 12 amino acids. The germline gives CDR1 KGHSH, CDR2 LQKENI. The V segment lost 4 bases and the J segment 6 bases; nucleotides outside the gene matches: 2. The CDR3 DNA reads TGTGCCAGCTCACAAGACAGGGCTGAAGCTTTCTTT. It is translated as CASSQDRAEAFF.

This clonotype was detected only a few times. This chain joins TRBV10-2 and TRBJ2-7, with 9 bases matching TRBD1. The CDR3 has 14 residues. Germline-derived CDR1 and CDR2 are WSHSY and SAAADI. V was clipped by 6 bases and J by 2 bases; unmatched bases: 5. This CDR3 is CASRGTGNPYEQYF. The CDR3, as DNA: TGCGCCAGCAGGGGGACAGGGAACCCCTACGAGCAGTACTTC.

The sample holds many counts of this clonotype. V usage is TRBV6-9 and J usage is TRBJ2-7; 8 bases fit TRBD2. CDR3 length: 16 residues. Germline loops: CDR1 MNHGY, CDR2 SVAAGI. Trimming removed 0 bases from V and 3 bases from J; junction bases left unmatched: 7. DNA for the CDR3: TGTGCCAGCAGTTATTCAATAAGCGGGAGTCTCTACGAGCAGTACTTC. As protein: CASSYSISGSLYEQYF.

This clonotype was detected ten times or more. V and J are TRBV6-4 and TRBJ2-3, with TRBD1 matching over 9 bases. This CDR3 comprises 14 residues. CDR1 is MRHNA, CDR2 SNTAGT, per germline. With 4 bases clipped from V and 4 bases from J, the junction kept 3 bases outside the gene matches. This CDR3 is CASSGTGEADTQYF. CDR3 nucleotide sequence: TGTGCCAGCAGTGGGACAGGGGAGGCAGATACGCAGTATTTT.

This clonotype was picked up many times. The J gene is TRBJ1-5, the V gene TRBV6-5; D perhaps matches TRBD1 (5 bases). This CDR3 spans 14 amino acids. Germline-derived CDR1 and CDR2 are MNHEY and SVGAGI. V lost 4 bases and J 9 bases, leaving 16 bases between the germline ends. CDR3 in amino acids: CASSFRDGHWPQHF. CDR3 DNA: TGTGCCAGCAGTTTCCGGGACGGACATTGGCCCCAGCATTTT.

This clonotype has a count of ten or more. The chain employs TRBV5-4 and TRBJ1-2; possibly TRBD1 for D (6 bases). The germline V and J ends were trimmed by 3 bases and 2 bases, with 11 bases remaining between them. Looked up from germline, CDR1 is SGHNT and CDR2 is YYREEE (reference sequence). This CDR3 spans 14 amino acids. CDR3 protein: CASSWAGGNYGYTF. DNA for the CDR3: TGTGCCAGCAGCTGGGCCGGGGGCAACTATGGCTACACCTTC.

This clonotype was detected many times. The chain joins TRBV30 to TRBJ1-1; 10 bases map to TRBD1. The V segment lost 6 bases and the J segment 14 bases; nucleotides outside the gene matches: 12. CDR1 is GTSNPN, CDR2 SVGIG, per germline (reference sequence). The CDR3 has 12 amino acids. The CDR3 protein is CACRDRGRIGFF. Written as DNA, the CDR3 is TGTGCCTGCCGCGACAGGGGGCGGATTGGGTTCTTT.